The 4 T cell receptor beta chains given below trace back to one sample, sequenced in a study of T cells after posttransplantation cyclophosphamide (dated by TCRdb to about 2016). The library was made by the immunoSEQ multiplex PCR assay. Entries here come from immuneACCESS through TCRdb and include only in-frame sequences with V and J called. Some clones fail to appear in such tables; in the studies checked, an unresolved V gene covers under half of the shortfall, and the cause of the remainder is unknown. A total of under 25,000 clones appear in this sample, around 68% of them only once. In total, the top ten clones hold 27% of the sample. What this sample's treatment or condition label stands for: high-dose cyclophosphamide on days +3 and +4 as single-agent GVHD prophylaxis. Patients in the PTCy group got busulfan and fludarabine conditioning, a marrow graft from a related or unrelated donor, and cyclophosphamide on days +3 and +4.

The source was PBMCs, collected after an allogeneic stem cell transplant with post-transplant cyclophosphamide. Receptors were obtained from a male patient aged 30 to 40 who received an allogeneic stem cell transplant from a related donor, was CMV-positive, and had acute GVHD only. Some T cells may be donor cells from the graft after a transplant.

A few counts support this clone. The gene calls are TRBV6-5 and TRBJ2-7; 11 bases line up with TRBD1. Germline values: CDR1 MNHEY, CDR2 SVGAGI. V dropped 1 base and J dropped 6; count of bases not matched to a gene: 5. This CDR3 is built from 15 residues. The chain's CDR3 is CASSYWGQGESEQYF. CDR3 in DNA: TGTGCCAGCAGTTACTGGGGACAGGGGGAAAGCGAGCAGTACTTC.

The CDR3 region is CASSTLPGQARLKGHGYTF. The CDR3 nucleotides are TGTGCCAGCAGCACACTACCGGGACAGGCGCGACTCAAAGGCCACGGCTACACCTTC. This chain uses TRBV7-6 with TRBJ1-2, with TRBD1 matching over 8 bases. The CDR3 totals 19 residues. J was trimmed by 8 bases and V by 5 bases; bases with no gene match: 25. Per germline, CDR1 SGHVS and CDR2 FNYEAQ.

V usage is TRBV7-3 and J usage is TRBJ2-1, with 11 nucleotides matching TRBD2. Trimming cost V 2 bases and J 7 bases; bases outside gene matches: 7. The CDR3 sequence is 16 residues long. Germline CDR1 reads SGHTA; CDR2 reads FQGTGA. CDR3 bases: TGTGCCAGCAGCTTACGACCGGGACTAGCGGAAAATGAGCAGTTCTTC. This encodes CASSLRPGLAENEQFF.

This clone has only a few counts. The CDR3 sequence is CASRRTSGVGELFF. The CDR3, as DNA: TGTGCCAGCAGACGTACTAGCGGGGTAGGGGAGCTGTTTTTT. The rearrangement links TRBV6-5 to TRBJ2-2, with 10 bases aligning to TRBD2. The CDR3 has 14 amino acids. The germline gives CDR1 MNHEY, CDR2 SVGAGI. Germline trimming cut 6 bases from V and 8 bases from J; bases unmatched to any gene: 6.